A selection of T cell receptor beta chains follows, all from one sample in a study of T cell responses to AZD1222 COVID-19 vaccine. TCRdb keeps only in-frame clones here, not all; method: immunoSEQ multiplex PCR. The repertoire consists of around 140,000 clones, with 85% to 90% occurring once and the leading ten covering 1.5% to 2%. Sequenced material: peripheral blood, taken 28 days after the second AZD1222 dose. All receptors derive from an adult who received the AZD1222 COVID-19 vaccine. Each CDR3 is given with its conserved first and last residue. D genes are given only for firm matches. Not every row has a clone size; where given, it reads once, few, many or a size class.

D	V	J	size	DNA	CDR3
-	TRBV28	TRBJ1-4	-	TGTGCCAGCAGTTTATTTGGTACGACTAATGAAAAACTGTTTTTT	CASSLFGTTNEKLFF
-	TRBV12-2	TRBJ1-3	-	TGTGCAAGTCGCTTAGAAGGGACAGCCGTTTCCTTCTCTGGAAACACCATATATTTT	CASRLEGTAVSFSGNTIYF
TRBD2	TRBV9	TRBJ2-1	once	TGTGCCAGCAGCCATGGACTAGCGGGGGGGAATGAGCAGTTCTTC	CASSHGLAGGNEQFF
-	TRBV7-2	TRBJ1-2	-	TGTGCCAGCAGCTTAGGACAGCCCCGCTATGGCTACACCTTC	CASSLGQPRYGYTF
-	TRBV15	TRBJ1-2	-	TGTGCCACCAGCAAACAATTCCCAAGCTATGGCTACACCTTC	CATSKQFPSYGYTF
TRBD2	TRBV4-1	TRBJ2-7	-	TGCGCCAGCAGCCAAGATGGGGCGGGAGCGGCCTACGAGCAGTACTTC	CASSQDGAGAAYEQYF
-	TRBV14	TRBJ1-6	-	TGTGCCAGCAGCCAACCGGGGGCAGGCGCCTCACCCCTCCACTTT	CASSQPGAGASPLHF
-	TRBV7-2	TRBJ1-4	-	TGTGCCAGCAGCTCCTCCTCGACACTAAATGAAAAACTGTTTTTT	CASSSSSTLNEKLFF
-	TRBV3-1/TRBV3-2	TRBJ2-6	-	TGTGCCAGCAGCCGCCTACTCCCCTCTGGGGCCAACGTCCTGACTTTC	CASSRLLPSGANVLTF
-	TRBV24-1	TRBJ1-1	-	TGTGCCACCAGTGATTCCCTTTCGTCGGTCCGTCGGGGGAGCACTGAAGCTTTCTTT	CATSDSLSSVRRGSTEAFF
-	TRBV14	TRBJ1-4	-	TGTGCCAGCAGCGTGAGACAGGCGGAAAAACTGTTTTTT	CASSVRQAEKLFF
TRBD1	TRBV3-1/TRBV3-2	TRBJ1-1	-	TGTGCCAGCCGACAGGGCGGGCACACTGAAGCTTTCTTT	CASRQGGHTEAFF
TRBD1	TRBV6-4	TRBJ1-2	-	TGTGCCAGCAGTGCCGGACAGGGGGATGGCTACACCTTC	CASSAGQGDGYTF
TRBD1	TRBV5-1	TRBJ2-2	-	TGCGCCAGCAGGAAACAGGGGGTCCAAGACACCGGGGAGCTGTTTTTT	CASRKQGVQDTGELFF
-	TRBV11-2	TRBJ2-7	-	TGTGCCAGCAGCTCTGCTTACGAGCAGTACTTC	CASSSAYEQYF
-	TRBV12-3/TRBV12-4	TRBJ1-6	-	TGTGCCAGCAGTGGGGGTTTACGGTCACCCCTCCACTTT	CASSGGLRSPLHF
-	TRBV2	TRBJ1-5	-	TGTGCCAGCAGTGAAGGACTGACAGGCAATCAGCCCCAGCATTTT	CASSEGLTGNQPQHF
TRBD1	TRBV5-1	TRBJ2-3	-	TGCGCCAGCAGCCCCGCCCCCCAGGGGGCAAGAGATACGCAGTATTTT	CASSPAPQGARDTQYF
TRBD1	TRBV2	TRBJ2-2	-	TGTGCCAGCAGCTTCGGGACAGGGTCCGGGGAGCTGTTTTTT	CASSFGTGSGELFF
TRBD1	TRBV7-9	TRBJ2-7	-	TGTGCCAGCAGCACACAGGGGACCTCTGGGGAGCAGTACTTC	CASSTQGTSGEQYF
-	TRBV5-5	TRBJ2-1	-	TGTGCCAGCAGCTTGGGCGGTCACAATGAGCAGTTCTTC	CASSLGGHNEQFF
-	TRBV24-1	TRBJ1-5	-	TGTGCCACCAGCTTGGGAAATAGCAATCAGCCCCAGCATTTT	CATSLGNSNQPQHF
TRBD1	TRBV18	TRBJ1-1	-	TGTGCCAGCTCACCTACCATTGTGGGGACAGGGAGAGAAAAGACTGAAGCTTTCTTT	CASSPTIVGTGREKTEAFF
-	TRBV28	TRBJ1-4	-	TGTGCCAGCAGTTTGAGCGAGGGGTTTGAAAAACTGTTTTTT	CASSLSEGFEKLFF
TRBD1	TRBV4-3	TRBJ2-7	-	TGCGCCAGCAGCCAAGATTCTGGGACAGGGATCTACGAGCAGTACTTC	CASSQDSGTGIYEQYF
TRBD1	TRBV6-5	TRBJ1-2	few	TGTGCCAGCAGTTACTTCCGGACAGGGGGACACTATGGCTACACCTTC	CASSYFRTGGHYGYTF
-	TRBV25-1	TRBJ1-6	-	TGTGCCAGCGTCCCAGCAGGGGTTAATTCACCCCTCCACTTT	CASVPAGVNSPLHF
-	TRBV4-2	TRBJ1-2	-	TGTGCCAGCAGCCAAGATCAAGGAGGGGGATCCTATGGCTACACCTTC	CASSQDQGGGSYGYTF
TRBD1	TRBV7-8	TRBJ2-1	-	TGTGCCAGCAGCCCGGACAGGCTCAACAATGAGCAGTTCTTC	CASSPDRLNNEQFF
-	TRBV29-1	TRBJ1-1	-	TGCAGCGTTGACAGGGTTGTGCTTCCTGAAGCTTTCTTT	CSVDRVVLPEAFF
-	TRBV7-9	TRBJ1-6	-	TGTGCCAGCAGGACCGGGACGGACGGTTCACCCCTCCACTTT	CASRTGTDGSPLHF
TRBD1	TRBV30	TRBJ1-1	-	TGTGCCTGGAGTGTAAAGGGACAGGAAGAAGCTTTCTTT	CAWSVKGQEEAFF
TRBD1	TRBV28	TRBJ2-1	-	TGTGCCAGCAGTTTTTCCGGGACAGGTGCCCTCAATGAGCAGTTCTTC	CASSFSGTGALNEQFF
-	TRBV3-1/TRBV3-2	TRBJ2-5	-	TGTGCCAGCAGCCAAGCTCCCACGGAGACCCAGTACTTC	CASSQAPTETQYF
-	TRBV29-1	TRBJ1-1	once	TGCAGCGTTGCCGGTTATAACACTGAAGCTTTCTTT	CSVAGYNTEAFF
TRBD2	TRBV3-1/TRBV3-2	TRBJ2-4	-	TGTGCCAGCAGCCAAGCGGGGGGTTTGAGGAACATTCAGTACTTC	CASSQAGGLRNIQYF
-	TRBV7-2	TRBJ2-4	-	TGTGCCAGCAGCGGGCAGGGTGGTATCTCAGCCAAAAACATTCAGTACTTC	CASSGQGGISAKNIQYF
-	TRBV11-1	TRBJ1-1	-	TGTGCCAGCAGCTCCTGGACGGGGAACACTGAAGCTTTCTTT	CASSSWTGNTEAFF
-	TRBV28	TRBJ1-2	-	TGTGCCAGCCTAGACAGGACTTCGGTCTATGGCTACACCTTC	CASLDRTSVYGYTF
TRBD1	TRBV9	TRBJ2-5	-	TGTGCCAGCAGCGCCCCCGGGACAGGGGTGGGGGAGACCCAGTACTTC	CASSAPGTGVGETQYF
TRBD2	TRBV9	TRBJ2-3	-	TGTGCCAGCAGCCCCCCTGGACTAGCGGAGAGGGGACCCACAGATACGCAGTATTTT	CASSPPGLAERGPTDTQYF
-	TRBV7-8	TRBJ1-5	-	TGTGCCAGCAGCTTAGTTGGATGGGCTAATCAGCCCCAGCATTTT	CASSLVGWANQPQHF
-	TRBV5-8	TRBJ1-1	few	TGTGCCAGCAGTTGGGGTAGCACTGAAGCTTTCTTT	CASSWGSTEAFF
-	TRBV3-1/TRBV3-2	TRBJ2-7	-	TGTGCCAGCAGCCAAGTAGAGGGCTCCTACGAGCAGTACTTC	CASSQVEGSYEQYF
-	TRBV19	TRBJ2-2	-	TGTGCCAGTAGTACTCGGACGCTGCGGGACACCGGGGAGCTGTTTTTT	CASSTRTLRDTGELFF
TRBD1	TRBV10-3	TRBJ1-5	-	TGTGCCATCAGACCAGGGGGAAGAAATCAGCCCCAGCATTTT	CAIRPGGRNQPQHF
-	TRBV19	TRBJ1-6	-	TGTGCCAGTAGTATAGATCGACGGACGACTAATTCACCCCTCCACTTT	CASSIDRRTTNSPLHF